This TCR beta chain was sequenced during a study of blood T cell repertoires in COVID-19. For the study at large: The origin of the acute and convalescent COVID-19 samples was the United States, Italy and Spain.

Authors' data handling: For nucleated cells, counts were estimated from reference gene primer amplification. Profiled with immunoSEQ multiplex PCR; TCRdb holds only in-frame clones, not every one. The V and J calls and the clone size are those of that table, but D and trimming were determined from the DNA. The sample includes roughly 200,000 clones, around 80% of them seen just once. Germline CDR1 reads SGHNT; CDR2 reads YENEEA. J gave up 8 bases and V 5 bases, and 9 bases lay outside the gene matches. CDR3 length equals 14 residues. The sequencing sample was made of peripheral blood. The receptor was isolated from a woman aged 65 to 85 with acute or convalescent COVID-19. The chain has TRBV11-3 and TRBJ2-1; 7 bases agree with TRBD2. DNA for the CDR3: TGTGCCAGCAGCCCGAGCGGGATAGTTTATGAGCAGTTCTTC. This gives the protein CASSPSGIVYEQFF. Supplemented by reference TRBV11-3 and TRBJ2-1, the full variable domain reads EAGVVQSPRYKIIEKKQPVAFWCNPISGHNTLYWYLQNLGQGPELLIRYENEEAVDDSQLPKDRFSAERLKGVDSTLKIQPAELGDSAVYLCASSPSGIVYEQFFGPGTRLTVL.